The entry below gives a single T cell receptor (beta chain) sequence along with its context. Some clones are missing from TCRdb's copy, which holds only in-frame ones; the method was immunoSEQ multiplex PCR. Of about 210,000 clones in the sample, around 86% were seen once. Participants spanned ages roughly 18 to 95 years and resided in fewer than 30 US areas. The entry originates in a study of blood T cell repertoires in COVID-19. For the study at large: COVID-19 samples, acute and convalescent, were from the United States, Italy and Spain.

V dropped 3 bases and J dropped 0 bases, with 10 bases sitting between them. The length of the CDR3 is 15 residues. This sequence was found in a woman aged 40 to 50 with acute COVID-19. The chain joins TRBV5-3 to TRBJ2-1; D is undetermined. TRBV5-3 is an open reading frame whose function is uncertain. The material sequenced was PBMCs or T cells enriched from blood (not recorded which). The CDR3 loop reads CARSSPGCSYNEQFF. In DNA form, the CDR3 reads TGTGCCAGAAGCTCCCCAGGATGCTCCTACAATGAGCAGTTCTTC.